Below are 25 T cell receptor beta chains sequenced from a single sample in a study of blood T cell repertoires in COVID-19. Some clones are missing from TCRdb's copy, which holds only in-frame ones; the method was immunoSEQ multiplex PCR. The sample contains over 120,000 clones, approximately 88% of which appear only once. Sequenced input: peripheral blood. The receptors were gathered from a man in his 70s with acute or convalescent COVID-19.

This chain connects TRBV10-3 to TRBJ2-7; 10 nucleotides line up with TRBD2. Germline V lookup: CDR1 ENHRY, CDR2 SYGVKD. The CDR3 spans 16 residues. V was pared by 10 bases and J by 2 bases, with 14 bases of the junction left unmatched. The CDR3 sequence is CATKRAGTSVTYEQYF. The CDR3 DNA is TGTGCCACTAAAAGAGCCGGGACTAGCGTAACCTACGAGCAGTACTTC.

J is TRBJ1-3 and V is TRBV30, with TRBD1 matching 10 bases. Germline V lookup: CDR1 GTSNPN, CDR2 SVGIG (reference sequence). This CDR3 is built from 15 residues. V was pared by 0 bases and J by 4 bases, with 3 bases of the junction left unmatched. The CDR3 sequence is CAWSVGQGTGNTIYF. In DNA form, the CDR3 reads TGTGCCTGGAGTGTGGGACAGGGGACAGGAAACACCATATATTTT. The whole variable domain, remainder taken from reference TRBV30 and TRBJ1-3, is SQTIHQWPATLVQPVGSPLSLECTVEGTSNPNLYWYRQAAGRGLQLLFYSVGIGQISSEVPQNLSASRPQDRQFILSSKKLLLSDSGFYLCAWSVGQGTGNTIYFGEGSWLTVV.

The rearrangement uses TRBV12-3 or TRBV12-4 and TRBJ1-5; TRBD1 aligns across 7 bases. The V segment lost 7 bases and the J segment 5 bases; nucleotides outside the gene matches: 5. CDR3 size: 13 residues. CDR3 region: CASNQGGHQPQHF. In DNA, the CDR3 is TGTGCCAGCAACCAGGGGGGCCATCAGCCCCAGCATTTT.

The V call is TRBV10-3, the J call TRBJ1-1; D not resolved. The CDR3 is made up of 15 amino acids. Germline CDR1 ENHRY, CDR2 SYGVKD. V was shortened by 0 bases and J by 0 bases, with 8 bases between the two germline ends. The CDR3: CAISESRGMNTEAFF. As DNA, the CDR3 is TGTGCCATCAGTGAGTCTCGAGGGATGAACACTGAAGCTTTCTTT.

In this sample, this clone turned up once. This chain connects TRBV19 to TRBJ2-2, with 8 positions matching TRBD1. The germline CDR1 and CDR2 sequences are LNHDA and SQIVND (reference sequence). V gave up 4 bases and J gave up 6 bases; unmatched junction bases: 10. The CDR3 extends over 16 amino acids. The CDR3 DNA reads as TGTGCCAGTAGTAGGGTGGAAACAGGGGGATCCGGGGAGCTGTTTTTT. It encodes CASSRVETGGSGELFF. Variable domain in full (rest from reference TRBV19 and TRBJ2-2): DGGITQSPKYLFRKEGQNVTLSCEQNLNHDAMYWYRQDPGQGLRLIYYSQIVNDFQKGDIAEGYSVSREKKESFPLTVTSAQKNPTAFYLCASSRVETGGSGELFFGEGSRLTVL.

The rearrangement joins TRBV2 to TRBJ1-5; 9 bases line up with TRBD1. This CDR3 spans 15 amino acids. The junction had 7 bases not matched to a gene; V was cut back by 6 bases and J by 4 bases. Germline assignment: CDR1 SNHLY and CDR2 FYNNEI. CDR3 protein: CASSGGQGFNQPQHF. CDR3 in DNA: TGTGCCAGCAGCGGGGGACAGGGTTTTAATCAGCCCCAGCATTTT.

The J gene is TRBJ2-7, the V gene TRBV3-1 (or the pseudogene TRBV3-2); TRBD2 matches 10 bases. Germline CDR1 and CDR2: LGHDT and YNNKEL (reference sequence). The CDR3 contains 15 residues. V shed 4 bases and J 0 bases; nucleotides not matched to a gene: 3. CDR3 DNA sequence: TGTGCCAGCAGCCCCGGACTAGCGGCCTCCTACGAGCAGTACTTC. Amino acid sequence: CASSPGLAASYEQYF.

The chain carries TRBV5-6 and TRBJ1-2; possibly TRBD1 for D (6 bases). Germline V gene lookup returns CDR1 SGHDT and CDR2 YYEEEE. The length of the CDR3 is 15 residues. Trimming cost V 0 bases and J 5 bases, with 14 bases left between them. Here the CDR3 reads CASSLEYRVWYGYTF. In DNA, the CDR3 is TGTGCCAGCAGCTTGGAGTACAGGGTTTGGTATGGCTACACCTTC.

The CDR3 DNA reads as TGTGCCAGCAGCGACAAACAGGGTCGCGACGAGCAGTACTTC. Amino acid sequence: CASSDKQGRDEQYF. The rearrangement links TRBV6-5 to TRBJ2-7; D is possibly TRBD1 (6 bases). The germline CDR1 and CDR2 sequences are MNHEY and SVGAGI. CDR3 length: 14 amino acids. Trimming removed 6 bases at V and 5 bases at J, with 17 bases between.

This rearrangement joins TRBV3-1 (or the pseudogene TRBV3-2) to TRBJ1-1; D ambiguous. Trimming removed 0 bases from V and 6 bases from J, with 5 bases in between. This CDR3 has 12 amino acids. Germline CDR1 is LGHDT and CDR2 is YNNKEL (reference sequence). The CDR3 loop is CASSQDTSEAFF. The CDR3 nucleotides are TGTGCCAGCAGCCAAGATACTTCTGAAGCTTTCTTT.

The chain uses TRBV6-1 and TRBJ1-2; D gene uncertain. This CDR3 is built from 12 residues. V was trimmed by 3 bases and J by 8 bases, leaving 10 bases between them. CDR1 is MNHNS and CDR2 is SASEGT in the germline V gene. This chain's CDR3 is CASSERVRGYTF. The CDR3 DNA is TGTGCCAGCAGTGAGAGGGTCCGCGGCTACACCTTC.

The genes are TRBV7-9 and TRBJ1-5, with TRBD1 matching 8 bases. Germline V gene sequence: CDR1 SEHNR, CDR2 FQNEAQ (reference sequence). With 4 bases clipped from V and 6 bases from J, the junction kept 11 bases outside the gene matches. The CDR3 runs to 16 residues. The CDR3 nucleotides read TGTGCCAGCAGCTCATCCGCGGACAGGGTGGGTCAGCCCCAGCATTTT. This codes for CASSSSADRVGQPQHF.

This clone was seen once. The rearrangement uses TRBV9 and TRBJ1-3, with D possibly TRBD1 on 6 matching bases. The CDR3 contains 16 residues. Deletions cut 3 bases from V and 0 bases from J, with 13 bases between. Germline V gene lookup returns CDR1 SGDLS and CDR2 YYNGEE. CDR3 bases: TGTGCCAGCAGCGCTGGGACACGTCGCTCTGGAAACACCATATATTTT. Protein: CASSAGTRRSGNTIYF.

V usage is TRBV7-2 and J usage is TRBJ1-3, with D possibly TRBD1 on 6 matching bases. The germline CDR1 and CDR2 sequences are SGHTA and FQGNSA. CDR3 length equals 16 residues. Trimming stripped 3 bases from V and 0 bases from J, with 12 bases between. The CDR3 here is CASSFTGSNSGNTIYF. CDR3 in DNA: TGTGCCAGCAGCTTCACAGGGTCGAACTCTGGAAACACCATATATTTT.

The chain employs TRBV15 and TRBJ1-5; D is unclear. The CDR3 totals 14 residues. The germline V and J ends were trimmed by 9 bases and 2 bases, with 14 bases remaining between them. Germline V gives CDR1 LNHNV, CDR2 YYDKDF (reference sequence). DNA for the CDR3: TGTGCCACGAGCTCCCGCAGTGGCAATCAGCCCCAGCATTTT. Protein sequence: CATSSRSGNQPQHF.

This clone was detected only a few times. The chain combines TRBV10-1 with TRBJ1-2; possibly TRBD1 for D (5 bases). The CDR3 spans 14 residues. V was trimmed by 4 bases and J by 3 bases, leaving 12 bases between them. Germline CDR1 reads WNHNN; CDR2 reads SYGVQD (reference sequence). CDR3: CASSATIGDYGYTF. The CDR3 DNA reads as TGCGCCAGCAGTGCGACAATAGGGGACTATGGCTACACCTTC.

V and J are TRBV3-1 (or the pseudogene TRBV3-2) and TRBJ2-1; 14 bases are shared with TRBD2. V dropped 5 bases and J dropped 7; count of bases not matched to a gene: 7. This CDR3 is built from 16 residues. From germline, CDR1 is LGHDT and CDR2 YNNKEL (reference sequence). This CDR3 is CASSERLAGGTNEQFF. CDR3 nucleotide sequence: TGTGCCAGCAGCGAGCGACTAGCGGGGGGGACGAATGAGCAGTTCTTC.

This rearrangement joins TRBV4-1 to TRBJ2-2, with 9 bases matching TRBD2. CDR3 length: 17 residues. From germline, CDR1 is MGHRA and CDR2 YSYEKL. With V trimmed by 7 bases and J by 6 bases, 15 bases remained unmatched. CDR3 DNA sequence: TGCGCCAGCACCTTACAGGCCGGCGGGGGGGCCGCCGGGGAGCTGTTTTTT. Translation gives CASTLQAGGGAAGELFF.

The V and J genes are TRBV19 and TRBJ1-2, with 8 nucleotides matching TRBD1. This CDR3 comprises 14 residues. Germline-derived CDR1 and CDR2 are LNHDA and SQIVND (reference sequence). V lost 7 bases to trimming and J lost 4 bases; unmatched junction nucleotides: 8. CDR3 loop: CASIRTGQGYGYTF. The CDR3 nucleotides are TGTGCCAGTATACGGACAGGGCAAGGCTATGGCTACACCTTC.

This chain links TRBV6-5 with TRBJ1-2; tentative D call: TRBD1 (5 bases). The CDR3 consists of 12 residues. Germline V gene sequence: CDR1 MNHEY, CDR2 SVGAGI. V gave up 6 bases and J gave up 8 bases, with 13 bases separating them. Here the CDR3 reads CASRTVLRGYTF. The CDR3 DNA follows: TGTGCCAGCAGGACAGTCCTTCGGGGCTACACCTTC.

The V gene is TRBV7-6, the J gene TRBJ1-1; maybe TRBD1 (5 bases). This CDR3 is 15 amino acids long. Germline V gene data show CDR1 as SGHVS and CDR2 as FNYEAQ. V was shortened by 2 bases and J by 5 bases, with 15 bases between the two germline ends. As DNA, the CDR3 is TGTGCCAGCAGCTTATTCGGGGGAAAGGGTACTGAAGCTTTCTTT. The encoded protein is CASSLFGGKGTEAFF.

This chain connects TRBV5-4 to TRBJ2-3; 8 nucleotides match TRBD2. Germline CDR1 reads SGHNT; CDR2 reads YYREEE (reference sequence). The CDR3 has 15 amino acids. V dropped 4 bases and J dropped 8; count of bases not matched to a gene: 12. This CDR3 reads CASSPGGSGGSTQYF. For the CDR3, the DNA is TGTGCCAGCAGCCCGGGGGGGAGCGGGGGATCTACGCAGTATTTT.

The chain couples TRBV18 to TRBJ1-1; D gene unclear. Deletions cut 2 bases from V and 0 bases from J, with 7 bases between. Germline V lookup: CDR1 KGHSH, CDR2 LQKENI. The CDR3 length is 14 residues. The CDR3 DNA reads TGTGCCAGCTCACCATGGGCAATGAACACTGAAGCTTTCTTT. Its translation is CASSPWAMNTEAFF.

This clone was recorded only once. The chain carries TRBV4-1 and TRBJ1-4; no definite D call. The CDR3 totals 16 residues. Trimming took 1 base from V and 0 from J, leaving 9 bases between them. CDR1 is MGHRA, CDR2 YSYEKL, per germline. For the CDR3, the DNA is TGCGCCAGCAGCCAAGTCAGGACTGCAACTAATGAAAAACTGTTTTTT. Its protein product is CASSQVRTATNEKLFF.

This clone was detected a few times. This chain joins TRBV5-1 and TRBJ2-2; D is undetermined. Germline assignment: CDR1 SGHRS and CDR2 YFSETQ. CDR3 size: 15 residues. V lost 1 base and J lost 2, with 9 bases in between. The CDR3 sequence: CASSLPLLNTGELFF. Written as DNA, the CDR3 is TGCGCCAGCAGCTTGCCACTCCTAAACACCGGGGAGCTGTTTTTT.